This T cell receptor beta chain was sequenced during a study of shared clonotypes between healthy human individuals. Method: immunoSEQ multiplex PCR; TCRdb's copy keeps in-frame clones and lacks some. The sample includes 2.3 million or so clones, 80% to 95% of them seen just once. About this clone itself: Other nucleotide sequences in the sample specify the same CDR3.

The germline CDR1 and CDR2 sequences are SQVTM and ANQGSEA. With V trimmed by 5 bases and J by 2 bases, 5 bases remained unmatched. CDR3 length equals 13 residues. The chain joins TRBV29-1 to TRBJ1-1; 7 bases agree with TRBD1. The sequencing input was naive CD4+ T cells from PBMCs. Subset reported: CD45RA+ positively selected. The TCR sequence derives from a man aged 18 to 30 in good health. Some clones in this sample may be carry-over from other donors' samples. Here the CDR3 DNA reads TGCAGCGTTAGACAGGGTTTAAACACTGAAGCTTTCTTT. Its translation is CSVRQGLNTEAFF.